This TCR beta chain was observed in a study of T cell responses to AZD1222 COVID-19 vaccine. Sequenced by immunoSEQ multiplex PCR; TCRdb stores in-frame clones only, minus some. The table has about 120,000 clones, 70% to 90% seen once. With 3 bases removed from V and 8 bases from J, the gap between germline ends came to 10 bases. The CDR3 length is 12 residues. Sequencing was performed on peripheral blood, taken on day 0 of AZD1222 vaccination. The receptor was isolated from an adult in good health. The rearrangement uses TRBV12-3 or TRBV12-4 and TRBJ1-2, with unresolved D. CDR3: CASSFEGTGYTF. The CDR3 DNA is TGTGCCAGCAGTTTTGAGGGAACAGGCTACACCTTC.